This T cell receptor (beta chain) was identified in a study of Ad26.COV2.S vaccination and SARS-CoV-2 variants. Turning to the study itself: Trial arm assignment for the donor was COV1001 Ad26.COV2.S. In the study, Ad26.COV2.S was injected intramuscularly once, or twice 56 days apart.

This clone occurred once. Its antigen is as yet unknown. Study-wide results and limits: Recipients given vaccine exceeded placebo recipients in spike-specific TCR breadth. The analyses of TCR breadth and depth may have understated the size of total T cell responses.

The repertoire was sequenced with immunoSEQ multiplex PCR; TCRdb's copy has only in-frame clones and lacks some. The table records about 380,000 clones, approximately 83% of them present only once. Described treatment: approximately 18 received Ad26.COV2.S at low or high dose, single or two shots; 5 received placebo; per-sample allocation not given. Vaccine and placebo recipients were sampled on day 63 after the first injection. This CDR3 is 14 amino acids long. Trimming removed 6 bases at V and 3 bases at J, with 15 bases between. Germline CDR1 and CDR2: MNHEY and SMNVEV (reference sequence). The chain recombines TRBV27 with TRBJ2-7; weak D call: TRBD2 (5 bases). The source of this sequence is a person aged 18-60 years who received the Ad26.COV2.S COVID-19 vaccine or a placebo. Sequenced material: peripheral blood, taken in a trial of Ad26.COV2.S vaccine versus placebo. As DNA, the CDR3 is TGTGCCAGCAGCCCGGACTGGCAAATCTACGAGCAGTACTTC. Protein product: CASSPDWQIYEQYF.